This T cell receptor beta chain was recorded in a study of CXCR3-negative and CXCR3-positive naive CD8 T cells. CDR1 is MNHEY, CDR2 SVGEGT, per germline. The CDR3 sequence is 12 residues long. UMI labels and 5' RACE were used to prepare the TRB cDNA libraries. TCRdb re-called the 5' RACE reads and shows each CDR3 protein once, DNA omitted. Recorded for this sample: about 98,000 distinct CDR3 sequences. A word on this clonotype: Its cognate antigen is unknown.

Study-level findings and limits: CXCR3-negative naive cells had less hydrophobic TRB CDR3s than did CXCR3-positive naive cells.

This receptor was identified in a human donor in good health. Some clones in this sample may be carry-over from other donors' samples. V usage is TRBV6-2 or TRBV6-3 and J usage is TRBJ2-7. Sequencing was carried out using naive CXCR3+ CD8+ T cells from blood. Subset in this sample: CD45RO-CCR7+CD27+CD95- naive CD8+ T cells expressing CXCR3 (TNR3+). The CDR3 loop is CASSYTAYEQYF.